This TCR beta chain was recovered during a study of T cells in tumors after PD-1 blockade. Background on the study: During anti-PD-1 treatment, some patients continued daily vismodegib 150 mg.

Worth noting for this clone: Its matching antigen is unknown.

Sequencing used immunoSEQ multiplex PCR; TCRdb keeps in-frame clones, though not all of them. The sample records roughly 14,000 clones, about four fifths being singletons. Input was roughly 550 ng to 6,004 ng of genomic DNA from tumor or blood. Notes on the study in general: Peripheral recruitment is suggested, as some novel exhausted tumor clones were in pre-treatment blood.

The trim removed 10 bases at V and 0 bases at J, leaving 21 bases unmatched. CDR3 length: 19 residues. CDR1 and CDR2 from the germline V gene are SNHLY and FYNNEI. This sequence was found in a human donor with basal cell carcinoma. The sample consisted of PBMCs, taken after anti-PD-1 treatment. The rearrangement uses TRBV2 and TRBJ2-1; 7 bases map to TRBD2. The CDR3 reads CATCDGWAGVGSSYNEQFF. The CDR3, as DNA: TGTGCCACCTGTGACGGGTGGGCGGGGGTGGGGAGCTCCTACAATGAGCAGTTCTTC.